These T cell receptor beta chains were read from a single sample in a study of blood T cell repertoires in COVID-19. The assay was immunoSEQ multiplex PCR, and TCRdb's table has in-frame clones only and misses some. This sample has 150,000 or so clones, with approximately 75% found just once. The specimen was peripheral blood. These receptors all come from a human donor in a cohort sampled during active COVID-19. The CDR3 runs from the conserved cysteine through the conserved F or W. The D gene is left open where the match is weak. Rows give clone size only sometimes, using once, few, many, or a class for an expanded clone.

j_call | v_call | clone_size | d_call | cdr3_aa | cdr3_nt
TRBJ2-1 | TRBV10-3 | - | - | CAIGQDLSYNEQFF | TGTGCCATAGGACAAGACCTCTCCTACAATGAGCAGTTCTTC
TRBJ1-1 | TRBV7-9 | few | TRBD1 | CASRPGQSLNTEAFF | TGTGCCAGCAGACCGGGACAGTCTCTGAACACTGAAGCTTTCTTT
TRBJ2-3 | TRBV5-4 | - | TRBD2 | CASSGAGPGPDTQYF | TGTGCCAGCAGCGGAGCGGGACCGGGACCAGATACGCAGTATTTT
TRBJ2-7 | TRBV3-1/TRBV3-2 | few | TRBD1 | CASSQRGPQVGQYF | TGTGCCAGCAGCCAAAGGGGGCCCCAGGTAGGGCAGTACTTC
TRBJ1-2 | TRBV7-2 | - | TRBD1 | CASSLGQRYGYTF | TGTGCCAGCAGCTTGGGACAGAGATATGGCTACACCTTC
TRBJ1-1 | TRBV28 | - | TRBD1 | CASSSLTQGAYLRAAFF | TGTGCCAGCAGTTCTCTAACACAGGGGGCTTATTTGAGGGCGGCTTTCTTT
TRBJ2-7 | TRBV11-2 | once | TRBD1 | CASSLAWDSRSNSYEQYF | TGTGCCAGCAGCTTAGCATGGGACAGCCGTTCTAACTCCTACGAGCAGTACTTC
TRBJ2-7 | TRBV6-5 | few | - | CASPGVNSYEQYF | TGTGCCAGCCCGGGAGTAAACTCCTACGAGCAGTACTTC
TRBJ1-3 | TRBV2 | - | TRBD1 | CATIPGQTGNTIYF | TGTGCCACCATACCGGGACAGACTGGAAACACCATATATTTT
TRBJ2-7 | TRBV19 | - | - | CASRKSGTYEQYF | TGTGCCAGTAGAAAGTCAGGGACCTACGAGCAGTACTTC
TRBJ1-1 | TRBV7-3 | - | TRBD1 | CASSLLPTGGALGTEAFF | TGTGCCAGCAGCTTACTCCCGACAGGGGGCGCCCTGGGCACTGAAGCTTTCTTT
TRBJ1-4 | TRBV7-2 | - | - | CASSPQGQGAEKLFF | TGTGCCAGCAGCCCACAGGGTCAGGGAGCTGAAAAACTGTTTTTT
TRBJ2-6 | TRBV4-3 | - | TRBD1 | CASSQGQGAWANVLTF | TGCGCCAGCAGCCAGGGACAGGGGGCGTGGGCCAACGTCCTGACTTTC
TRBJ1-3 | TRBV7-2 | - | - | CASSDSYSGNTIYF | TGTGCCAGCAGCGACAGTTACTCTGGAAACACCATATATTTT
TRBJ2-7 | TRBV28 | - | TRBD1 | CASRTQGAHEQYF | TGTGCCAGCAGAACACAGGGGGCACACGAGCAGTACTTC
TRBJ2-2 | TRBV3-1/TRBV3-2 | once | - | CASSQELGHLTGELFF | TGTGCCAGCAGCCAAGAGTTGGGACACCTCACCGGGGAGCTGTTTTTT
TRBJ2-7 | TRBV18 | many | TRBD1 | CASSPTTGGAYEQYF | TGTGCCAGCTCACCGACGACAGGGGGCGCCTACGAGCAGTACTTC
TRBJ1-3 | TRBV25-1 | - | - | CASSLGTGSSSGNTIYF | TGTGCCAGCAGTTTGGGCACCGGGAGTTCGTCCGGAAACACCATATATTTT
TRBJ2-1 | TRBV7-9 | - | TRBD2 | CASSRTSGGGGNEQFF | TGTGCCAGCAGCCGGACTAGCGGGGGAGGAGGCAATGAGCAGTTCTTC
TRBJ2-3 | TRBV6-5 | - | TRBD2 | CASSLSGGARDTQYF | TGTGCCAGCAGCTTAAGCGGGGGGGCAAGGGATACGCAGTATTTT
TRBJ2-3 | TRBV29-1 | many | - | CSVGPGHSTDTQYF | TGCAGCGTTGGGCCGGGACATAGCACAGATACGCAGTATTTT
TRBJ1-2 | TRBV5-4 | few | - | CASSLVRNYGYTF | TGTGCCAGCAGCTTGGTCCGGAACTATGGCTACACCTTC
TRBJ2-3 | TRBV7-2 | once | TRBD2 | CASSSLAGTPGTQYF | TGTGCCAGCAGCTCCCTAGCGGGTACACCAGGTACGCAGTATTTT
TRBJ1-5 | TRBV6-2/TRBV6-3 | - | TRBD1 | CASSYSRTGLGNQPQHF | TGTGCCAGCAGTTACTCGAGGACAGGGTTGGGCAATCAGCCCCAGCATTTT
TRBJ1-6 | TRBV19 | - | TRBD1 | CASSLTTGTTNSPLHF | TGTGCCAGTAGTCTCACGACAGGGACCACCAATTCACCCCTCCACTTT
TRBJ2-7 | TRBV11-2 | - | - | CASTPFLSGSYEQYF | TGTGCCAGCACCCCCTTCCTATCGGGCTCCTACGAGCAGTACTTC
TRBJ2-2 | TRBV11-1 | - | TRBD1 | CASSLGRGSGELFF | TGTGCCAGCAGCTTAGGCAGGGGGTCCGGGGAGCTGTTTTTT
TRBJ2-7 | TRBV9 | once | TRBD1 | CASSVAPTGGPYEQYF | TGTGCCAGCAGCGTAGCTCCGACAGGGGGTCCCTACGAGCAGTACTTC
TRBJ2-5 | TRBV6-2/TRBV6-3 | - | - | CASSPWGRETQYF | TGTGCCAGCAGCCCGTGGGGGCGGGAGACCCAGTACTTC
TRBJ1-1 | TRBV5-1 | - | - | CASSSTGDTEAFF | TGCGCCAGCAGCTCGACGGGAGACACTGAAGCTTTCTTT
TRBJ2-7 | TRBV9 | - | TRBD2 | CASSRGTSVTYEQYF | TGTGCCAGCAGCCGTGGGACTAGCGTTACCTACGAGCAGTACTTC
TRBJ2-2 | TRBV10-3 | - | - | CAIRGANTGELFF | TGTGCCATCCGGGGGGCTAACACCGGGGAGCTGTTTTTT
TRBJ2-7 | TRBV30 | - | TRBD2 | CAWSRGGADSYEQYF | TGTGCCTGGAGTCGGGGGGGGGCGGATTCCTACGAGCAGTACTTC
TRBJ1-3 | TRBV4-3 | - | - | CASSHSLTASGNTIYF | TGCGCCAGCAGCCACTCCCTGACAGCCTCTGGAAACACCATATATTTT
TRBJ2-1 | TRBV9 | once | - | CASSPSPGSYNEQFF | TGTGCCAGCAGCCCCAGTCCAGGCTCCTACAATGAGCAGTTCTTC
TRBJ1-5 | TRBV7-9 | - | - | CASSENSMWQPQHF | TGTGCCAGCAGCGAGAATTCCATGTGGCAGCCCCAGCATTTT
TRBJ1-2 | TRBV28 | - | - | CASSLSQGDGYTF | TGTGCCAGCAGCCTTAGCCAGGGCGATGGCTACACCTTC
TRBJ2-1 | TRBV6-5 | - | - | CASSYSRSSYNEQFF | TGTGCCAGCAGTTACTCGAGGAGCTCCTACAATGAGCAGTTCTTC
TRBJ2-1 | TRBV5-4 | - | - | CASSLRTPGVEEQFF | TGTGCCAGCAGCCTCAGGACCCCCGGGGTGGAGGAGCAGTTCTTC
TRBJ1-2 | TRBV10-3 | - | TRBD1 | CAISESGQGTNYGYTF | TGTGCCATCAGTGAGTCGGGACAGGGTACTAACTATGGCTACACCTTC
TRBJ1-1 | TRBV4-3 | - | - | CASSQVARVRTEAFF | TGCGCCAGCAGCCAAGTTGCCAGGGTAAGGACTGAAGCTTTCTTT
TRBJ1-2 | TRBV27 | - | TRBD1 | CASSRGTGGIGYTF | TGTGCCAGCAGTCGGGGGACAGGGGGAATTGGCTACACCTTC
TRBJ2-5 | TRBV5-8 | - | TRBD2 | CASSVFGRDQETQYF | TGTGCCAGCAGCGTTTTCGGGAGGGATCAAGAGACCCAGTACTTC
TRBJ2-1 | TRBV19 | - | TRBD2 | CASTVSSGSRGDEQFF | TGTGCCAGTACCGTCAGTAGCGGGAGCCGCGGGGATGAGCAGTTCTTC
TRBJ1-1 | TRBV11-2 | few | - | CASSLERLAGRHSRAFF | TGTGCCAGCAGCTTAGAACGCCTGGCAGGGAGGCATAGTCGAGCTTTCTTT
TRBJ1-4 | TRBV2 | - | - | CASTSRVGRSEKLFF | TGTGCCAGCACCTCCCGGGTCGGAAGGAGTGAAAAACTGTTTTTT
TRBJ1-2 | TRBV12-3/TRBV12-4 | - | - | CASRRTGLSGYTF | TGTGCCAGCAGAAGAACAGGGTTATCTGGCTACACCTTC
TRBJ2-1 | TRBV14 | - | TRBD2 | CASSPLLAGGPGEQFF | TGTGCCAGCAGCCCCCTACTGGCGGGGGGGCCTGGTGAGCAGTTCTTC
TRBJ2-7 | TRBV5-6 | - | TRBD1 | CASSVRDRFPWEQYF | TGTGCCAGCAGCGTCCGGGACAGGTTTCCGTGGGAGCAGTACTTC
TRBJ2-1 | TRBV5-1 | - | TRBD1 | CASSLGDSYNEQFF | TGCGCCAGCAGCTTGGGGGACAGCTACAATGAGCAGTTCTTC
TRBJ1-6 | TRBV4-2 | - | TRBD1 | CASSQGNELSRGLSPLHF | TGTGCCAGCAGCCAAGGGAATGAATTGAGCAGGGGGCTGTCACCCCTCCACTTT
TRBJ2-7 | TRBV19 | - | - | CASSTRSEQYF | TGTGCCAGTAGTACCCGGAGCGAGCAGTACTTC